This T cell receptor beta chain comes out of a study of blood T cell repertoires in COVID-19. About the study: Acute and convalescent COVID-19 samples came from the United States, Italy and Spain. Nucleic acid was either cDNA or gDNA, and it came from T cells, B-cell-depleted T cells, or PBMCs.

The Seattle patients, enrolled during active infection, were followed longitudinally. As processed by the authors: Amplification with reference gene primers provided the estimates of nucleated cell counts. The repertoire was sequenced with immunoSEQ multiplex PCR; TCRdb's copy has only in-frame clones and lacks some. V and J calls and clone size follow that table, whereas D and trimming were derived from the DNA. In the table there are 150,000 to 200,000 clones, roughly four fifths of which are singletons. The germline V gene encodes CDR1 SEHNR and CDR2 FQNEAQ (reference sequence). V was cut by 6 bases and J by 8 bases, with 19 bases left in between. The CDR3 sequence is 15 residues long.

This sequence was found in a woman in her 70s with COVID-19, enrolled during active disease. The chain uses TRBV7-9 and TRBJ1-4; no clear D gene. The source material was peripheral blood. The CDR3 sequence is CASSPSGGIREKLFF. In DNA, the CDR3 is TGTGCCAGCAGTCCGAGCGGAGGGATTAGGGAAAAACTGTTTTTT.